These T cell receptor beta chains were read from a single sample in a study of T cells in Graves' hyperthyroidism and ophthalmopathy. TCRdb analysed the multiplex PCR reads with MiXCR anew, one entry per CDR3 protein. The sample holds about 520,000 distinct CDR3 sequences, approximately 24% seen once. The specimen was blood. The receptors come from a woman aged 25 to 39 with Graves' ophthalmopathy. CDR3s include the opening cysteine and the closing phenylalanine or tryptophan. A D gene is named only where the DNA matches it firmly. Only part of the rows carry a size: once, few, many, or a class if the clone is expanded.

TRBD2	TRBV4-1	TRBJ2-5	-	CASSQLLAGQGGGETQYF	TGCGCCAGCAGCCAACTACTAGCGGGTCAAGGGGGAGGGGAGACCCAGTACTTC
-	TRBV11-2	TRBJ2-2	many	CASSLDLYTGELFF	TGTGCCAGCAGCTTAGACTTATACACCGGGGAGCTGTTTTTT
TRBD2	TRBV6-2/TRBV6-3	TRBJ2-6	many	CASSYSGEGLSGANVLTF	TGTGCCAGCAGTTACTCGGGGGAGGGGCTCTCTGGGGCCAACGTCCTGACTTTC
-	TRBV10-2	TRBJ1-3	-	CASSDTGISGNTIYF	TGCGCCAGCAGTGATACAGGCATCTCTGGAAACACCATATATTTT
-	TRBV20-1	TRBJ2-5	many	CSVSGSLAEQETQYF	TGCAGTGTTAGTGGGTCCTTGGCGGAACAAGAGACCCAGTACTTC
-	TRBV6-1	TRBJ2-7	many	CARRPRPGEVYEQYF	TGTGCCAGACGACCCCGCCCCGGTGAGGTCTACGAGCAGTACTTC
TRBD2	TRBV10-2	TRBJ2-2	many	CASMERGATGELFF	TGCGCCAGCATGGAGCGGGGGGCGACCGGGGAGCTGTTTTTT
TRBD1	TRBV5-1	TRBJ2-7	many	CASSAWDRGLSYEQYF	TGCGCCAGCAGCGCGTGGGACAGGGGGCTTTCCTACGAGCAGTACTTC
-	TRBV4-1	TRBJ1-5	many	CASSQDHHAVYNQPQHF	TGCGCCAGCAGCCAAGATCATCACGCGGTGTACAATCAGCCCCAGCATTTT
-	TRBV12-3/TRBV12-4	TRBJ2-7	-	CASSPRGGQLYEQYF	TGTGCCAGCAGCCCCAGGGGGGGGCAGCTCTACGAGCAGTACTTC
-	TRBV11-2	TRBJ2-7	-	CASSLDSGLSYEQYF	TGTGCCAGCAGCTTAGATTCCGGACTTTCCTACGAGCAGTACTTC
-	TRBV6-1	TRBJ1-2	-	CASSEGRWDLSYTF	TGTGCCAGCAGTGAAGGAAGATGGGACCTTAGCTACACCTTC
-	TRBV6-2/TRBV6-3	TRBJ2-7	many	CASSSDRVNEQYF	TGTGCCAGCAGTTCGGACAGAGTTAACGAGCAGTACTTC
TRBD1	TRBV6-1	TRBJ1-2	-	CASSKDRGYGYTF	TGTGCCAGCAGCAAGGACAGGGGTTATGGCTACACCTTC
-	TRBV27	TRBJ1-1	few	CASSTHSRVPEAFF	TGTGCCAGCAGTACCCATTCCAGGGTCCCTGAAGCTTTCTTT
-	TRBV19	TRBJ2-7	many	CASSPPEGSYEQYF	TGTGCCAGTAGTCCTCCCGAGGGTTCCTACGAGCAGTACTTC
-	TRBV5-1	TRBJ2-5	-	CASKRRTQPQETQYF	TGCGCCAGCAAGCGAAGAACACAGCCCCAAGAGACCCAGTACTTC
TRBD1	TRBV19	TRBJ1-5	many	CASTSVWRQGAISGQPQHF	TGTGCCAGTACGTCAGTTTGGCGACAGGGGGCAATTTCGGGTCAGCCCCAGCATTTT
TRBD1	TRBV28	TRBJ2-5	-	CASSKGARRQETQYF	TGTGCCAGCTCGAAGGGGGCGCGACGACAAGAGACCCAGTACTTC
-	TRBV3-1	TRBJ1-5	few	CASSQAGAQPQHF	TGTGCCAGCAGCCAAGCAGGGGCTCAGCCCCAGCATTTT
-	TRBV7-2	TRBJ2-7	many	CASSLATGISYEQYF	TGTGCCAGCAGCTTAGCGACAGGTATCTCCTACGAGCAGTACTTC
-	TRBV15	TRBJ1-5	many	CATSRTTVSNQPQHF	TGTGCCACCAGCAGAACGACAGTTAGCAATCAGCCCCAGCATTTT
-	TRBV11-3	TRBJ1-6	many	CASSRAGSSPLHF	TGTGCCAGCAGCAGGGCAGGGAGTTCACCCCTCCACTTT
-	TRBV20-1	TRBJ1-3	few	CSALTGTGNTIYF	TGCAGTGCGCTTACAGGGACTGGAAACACCATATATTTT
TRBD1	TRBV27	TRBJ1-1	many	CASIPGQGNTEAFF	TGTGCCAGCATTCCGGGACAGGGGAACACTGAAGCTTTCTTT
-	TRBV2	TRBJ2-7	many	CASRYSGYEQYF	TGTGCCAGCAGGTACAGTGGATACGAGCAGTACTTC
-	TRBV12-3/TRBV12-4	TRBJ1-1	-	CASTMTVNTEAFF	TGTGCCAGCACCATGACGGTGAACACTGAAGCTTTCTTT
-	TRBV24-1	TRBJ2-5	many	CATSDPGVGETQYF	TGTGCCACCAGTGACCCAGGGGTCGGTGAGACCCAGTACTTC
-	TRBV7-6	TRBJ1-1	-	CASSLRRMDTEAFF	TGTGCCAGCAGCTTGAGGCGGATGGACACTGAAGCTTTCTTT
TRBD1	TRBV12-3/TRBV12-4	TRBJ2-2	-	CASSRQGPWGTGELFF	TGTGCCAGCAGTCGACAGGGGCCCTGGGGCACCGGGGAGCTGTTTTTT
-	TRBV6-5	TRBJ2-5	many	CASSYVGRRETQYF	TGTGCCAGCAGTTACGTGGGGCGACGAGAGACCCAGTACTTC
-	TRBV20-1	TRBJ2-5	-	CSARPSVGETQYF	TGCAGTGCTAGACCCAGCGTGGGGGAGACCCAGTACTTC
-	TRBV29-1	TRBJ1-1	many	CSAADRLNTEAFF	TGCAGCGCCGCCGACAGGTTAAACACTGAAGCTTTCTTT
-	TRBV7-6	TRBJ2-7	many	CASSLVPGNYEQYF	TGTGCCAGCAGCTTAGTGCCAGGGAACTACGAGCAGTACTTC
-	TRBV7-2	TRBJ2-7	many	CASSPNGGPYEQYF	TGTGCCAGCAGCCCAAACGGCGGACCCTACGAGCAGTACTTC
-	TRBV12-3/TRBV12-4	TRBJ1-5	-	CASSRTRSTGNQPQHF	TGTGCCAGCAGCCGCACTCGTTCCACGGGCAATCAGCCCCAGCATTTT
-	TRBV6-5	TRBJ1-1	-	CASSYSTGGPREAFF	TGTGCCAGCAGTTACTCGACAGGTGGACCTCGGGAGGCTTTCTTT
TRBD2	TRBV7-8	TRBJ2-1	few	CASSLLAGGYNEQFF	TGTGCCAGCAGCTTGCTAGCGGGGGGGTACAATGAGCAGTTCTTC
-	TRBV27	TRBJ1-5	many	CASSFRFHQPQHF	TGTGCCAGCAGCTTCAGGTTCCATCAGCCCCAGCATTTT
TRBD1	TRBV29-1	TRBJ2-7	many	CSGGQDSYEQYF	TGCAGCGGGGGACAGGACTCCTACGAGCAGTACTTC
-	TRBV6-5	TRBJ1-5	many	CASSYGGVGNQPQHF	TGTGCCAGCAGTTACGGGGGGGTCGGCAATCAGCCCCAGCATTTT
-	TRBV2	TRBJ1-1	-	CASSLQVVGTEAFF	TGTGCCAGCAGTCTACAGGTCGTGGGCACTGAAGCTTTCTTT
-	TRBV6-2/TRBV6-3	TRBJ1-5	-	CASTYTGTVSNQPQHF	TGTGCCAGCACCTATACTGGGACGGTCAGCAATCAGCCCCAGCATTTT
-	TRBV6-1	TRBJ2-5	many	CASSAAGHRHPQETQYF	TGTGCCAGCAGTGCGGCGGGACACCGCCACCCACAAGAGACCCAGTACTTC
-	TRBV4-1	TRBJ2-7	many	CASRQQTASYEQYF	TGCGCCAGCAGGCAACAGACAGCTTCCTACGAGCAGTACTTC
TRBD2	TRBV12-3/TRBV12-4	TRBJ2-5	-	CASSLRLAGGQETRYF	TGTGCCAGCAGTCTAAGACTAGCGGGGGGCCAAGAGACCCGGTACTTC
-	TRBV7-2	TRBJ1-5	few	CASSLYVISNQPQHF	TGTGCCAGCAGCTTATACGTGATCAGCAATCAGCCCCAGCATTTT
TRBD1	TRBV18	TRBJ2-7	-	CASSPGTGQYEQYF	TGTGCCAGCTCACCAGGGACAGGACAATACGAGCAGTACTTC
-	TRBV6-2/TRBV6-3	TRBJ2-3	many	CASSSYTGRRTDTQYF	TGTGCCAGCAGTTCATACACAGGAAGGAGGACAGATACGCAGTATTTT
-	TRBV2	TRBJ2-7	many	CGSSESLIFGEQYF	TGTGGCAGCAGCGAGTCCCTCATCTTTGGGGAGCAGTACTTC
-	TRBV6-2/TRBV6-3	TRBJ1-5	-	CASTNTLAVSPQHF	TGTGCCAGCACTAATACCCTAGCGGTATCGCCCCAGCATTTT
-	TRBV6-1	TRBJ1-1	many	CASSERGGRNTEAFF	TGTGCCAGCAGTGAACGGGGGGGCCGGAACACTGAAGCTTTCTTT
-	TRBV20-1	TRBJ2-7	many	CSARVPGRSRPKQYF	TGCAGTGCTAGAGTCCCTGGGCGGAGCCGTCCCAAGCAGTACTTC
TRBD1	TRBV6-5	TRBJ1-1	many	CASSYPRGVGEAFF	TGTGCCAGCAGTTACCCCAGGGGGGTCGGTGAAGCTTTCTTT
-	TRBV6-5	TRBJ1-1	many	CASSYSTVMNTEAFF	TGTGCCAGCAGTTACTCGACGGTCATGAACACTGAAGCTTTCTTT